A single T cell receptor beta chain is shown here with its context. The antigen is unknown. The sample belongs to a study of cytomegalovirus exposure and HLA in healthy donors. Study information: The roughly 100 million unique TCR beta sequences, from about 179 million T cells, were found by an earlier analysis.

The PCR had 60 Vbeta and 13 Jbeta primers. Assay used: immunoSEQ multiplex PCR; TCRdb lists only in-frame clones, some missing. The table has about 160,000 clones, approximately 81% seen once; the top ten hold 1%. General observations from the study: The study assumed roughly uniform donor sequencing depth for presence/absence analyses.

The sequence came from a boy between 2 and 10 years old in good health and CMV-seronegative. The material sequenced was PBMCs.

The DNA of the CDR3 is TGTGCCAGCAGTTTAGGGCAGGGGCGGAATCAGCCCCAGCATTTT. Translating gives CASSLGQGRNQPQHF. This rearrangement joins TRBV27 to TRBJ1-5, with D maybe TRBD1 (6 bases). The CDR3 length is 15 residues. V dropped 2 bases and J dropped 4 bases, with 12 bases sitting between them. CDR1 MNHEY and CDR2 SMNVEV come from the germline V gene (reference sequence).